Following are 30 T cell receptor beta chains from one sample sequenced in a study of T-cell reconstitution after alpha-beta-depleted transplantation in children. Library preparation (for TCRbeta) was performed with unique molecular identifiers. In TCRdb, the PCR reads were re-called with MiXCR into one record per CDR3 protein. This table holds hundreds of thousands of distinct CDR3 sequences, approximately 19% found once. The specimen was PBMCs, mostly from graft donor cells, collected 360 days after TCRalphabeta/CD19-depleted stem cell transplant. These receptor sequences come from a male patient between 2 and 9 years old who had a stem cell transplant for acute lymphoblastic leukemia, so the T cells may come from the graft donor.

In DNA form, the CDR3 reads TGTGCCAGCAGCTTGCGACAGGGGCATGGCTACACCTTC. The encoded protein is CASSLRQGHGYTF. The chain couples TRBV9 to TRBJ1-2; 8 nucleotides match TRBD1. CDR1 and CDR2 from the germline V gene are SGDLS and YYNGEE. This CDR3 has 13 residues. V lost 4 bases to trimming and J lost 6 bases; unmatched junction nucleotides: 5.

This clonotype turned up a few times. The V and J genes are TRBV7-2 and TRBJ1-5; 7 bases are shared with TRBD1. Germline CDR1 is SGHTA and CDR2 is FQGNSA. V lost 3 bases to trimming and J lost 2 bases; unmatched junction nucleotides: 7. This CDR3 is built from 16 residues. The CDR3 DNA follows: TGTGCCAGCAGCTTGAGTCGGCAGGGGGGCAATCAGCCCCAGCATTTT. Translated, it gives CASSLSRQGGNQPQHF.

In this sample, this clonotype turned up a few times. CDR3 loop: CASSYNGQGRLFF. The CDR3 nucleotides read TGTGCCAGCAGTTATAATGGACAGGGCCGACTGTTTTTT. The gene calls are TRBV6-5 and TRBJ1-4; 8 nucleotides agree with TRBD1. Unmatched junction bases numbered 7, after V lost 3 bases and J lost 13 bases. The CDR3 sequence is 13 residues long. Germline V gene data show CDR1 as MNHEY and CDR2 as SVGAGI.

The chain recombines TRBV6-2 or TRBV6-3 with TRBJ2-3, with 8 bases identical to TRBD2. This CDR3 has 16 amino acids. Trimming took 7 bases from V and 3 from J; bases not matched to a gene: 12. CDR1 MNHEY and CDR2 SVGEGT come from the germline V gene. The CDR3 region is CASNLVASGWTDTQYF. In DNA form, the CDR3 reads TGTGCCAGCAACCTAGTGGCTAGCGGGTGGACAGATACGCAGTATTTT.

This clonotype was observed many times. J is TRBJ2-6 and V is TRBV28; no firm D call. V was clipped by 4 bases and J by 2 bases, with 12 bases between them. Germline CDR1 is MDHEN and CDR2 is SYDVKM. The CDR3 is made up of 16 amino acids. The chain's CDR3 is CASSSHQSPGANVLTF. CDR3 nucleotide sequence: TGTGCCAGCAGTTCACATCAAAGCCCTGGGGCCAACGTCCTGACTTTC.

This sequence joins TRBV4-3 and TRBJ1-1; D is perhaps TRBD1 (5 bases). The CDR3 length is 17 residues. Looked up from germline, CDR1 is LGHNA and CDR2 is YSLEER. Trimming took 1 base from V and 3 from J, leaving 18 bases between them. CDR3: CASSQATTSGSDTEAFF. The CDR3 nucleotides read TGCGCCAGCAGCCAAGCGACTACCTCAGGGTCGGACACTGAAGCTTTCTTT.

The CDR3 nucleotides are TGTGCCAGCAGTTTCAGAGGGGTTTTCGGCACTGAAGCTTTCTTT. This sequence encodes CASSFRGVFGTEAFF. V usage is TRBV27 and J usage is TRBJ1-1; possibly TRBD1 for D (5 bases). V dropped 3 bases and J dropped 4 bases, with 15 bases sitting between them. The length of the CDR3 is 15 residues. Germline loops: CDR1 MNHEY, CDR2 SMNVEV (reference sequence).

This sequence joins TRBV12-3 or TRBV12-4 and TRBJ2-3; 7 positions agree with TRBD1. The ends lost 6 bases at V and 2 bases at J; junction bases unmatched: 8. The CDR3 consists of 15 residues. The CDR3 region has the DNA TGTGCCAGCAGCCGATCAGACAGGGACACAGATACGCAGTATTTT. Its translation: CASSRSDRDTDTQYF.

In the case of this clonotype: A junction end diverges from the germline sequence, so it may reflect a read error. The chain has TRBV11-1 and TRBJ2-2; D tentatively fits TRBD1 or TRBD2 (5 bases each). CDR1 and CDR2 from the germline V gene are SGHAT and FQDESV (reference sequence). The CDR3 spans 13 residues. The CDR3 sequence: CASSFSGTGERFF. DNA of the CDR3: TGTGCCAGCAGCTTCTCAGGGACCGGGGAGCGGTTTTTT.

The chain recombines TRBV7-6 with TRBJ1-1; TRBD1 matches at 12 bases. With V trimmed by 1 base and J by 0 bases, 15 bases remained unmatched. CDR3 length: 21 amino acids. Germline V lookup: CDR1 SGHVS, CDR2 FNYEAQ. CDR3 DNA: TGTGCCAGCAGCTTAGTACCGGGACAGGGGGCGGATGGGCCACTGAACACTGAAGCTTTCTTT. Translation: CASSLVPGQGADGPLNTEAFF.

This rearrangement joins TRBV4-3 to TRBJ1-1; TRBD1 matches at 7 bases. V trimming: 2 bases; J trimming: 2 bases; junction bases outside the gene matches: 5. CDR3 length: 15 amino acids. Germline values: CDR1 LGHNA, CDR2 YSLEER. In DNA form, the CDR3 reads TGCGCCAGCAGCCAAACGAGGGACAGCAACACTGAAGCTTTCTTT. Protein product: CASSQTRDSNTEAFF.

This clonotype was counted between two and nine times. The chain links TRBV10-2 to TRBJ2-5; 8 bases agree with TRBD1. The germline V gene has CDR1 WSHSY and CDR2 SAAADI. The junction had 4 bases not matched to a gene; V was cut back by 2 bases and J by 5 bases. This CDR3 contains 14 residues. CDR3 in amino acids: CASSEGRGHETQYF. The DNA of the CDR3 is TGCGCCAGCAGTGAGGGCAGGGGGCACGAGACCCAGTACTTC.

The chain is built from TRBV4-3 and TRBJ1-2; no firm D call. This CDR3 is built from 14 residues. V was clipped by 4 bases and J by 4 bases, with 13 bases between them. Germline CDR1 reads LGHNA; CDR2 reads YSLEER. This CDR3 is CASSPVPFLYGYTF. In nucleotides, the CDR3 is TGCGCCAGCAGCCCAGTGCCGTTCCTCTATGGCTACACCTTC.

The rearrangement uses TRBV18 and TRBJ2-7; 7 nucleotides agree with TRBD1. J gave up 8 bases and V 2 bases, and 9 bases lay outside the gene matches. The CDR3 totals 14 residues. The V gene's germline CDR1 is KGHSH and CDR2 LQKENI. The CDR3, as DNA: TGTGCCAGCTCACCAGACAGGGCAAGGGTGAAGCAGTACTTC. Protein sequence: CASSPDRARVKQYF.

The sample holds many counts of this clonotype. This rearrangement joins TRBV5-1 to TRBJ2-7; TRBD1 matches 10 bases. J lost 6 bases, V lost 4 bases, and 4 bases had no gene match. CDR1 and CDR2 (germline): SGHRS, YFSETQ. CDR3 length equals 13 residues. The CDR3: CASSPGTGVEQYF. The CDR3 DNA is TGCGCCAGCAGCCCTGGGACAGGGGTCGAGCAGTACTTC.

This clonotype was observed a few times. J is TRBJ2-1 and V is TRBV11-2; 15 bases match TRBD2. CDR3 length: 19 amino acids. The germline V gene has CDR1 SGHAT and CDR2 FQNNGV. Trimming took 5 bases from V and 0 from J; bases not matched to a gene: 8. The chain's CDR3 is CASSIRTSGRGLSYNEQFF. The CDR3 DNA reads as TGTGCCAGCAGCATCAGGACTAGCGGGAGGGGACTCTCCTACAATGAGCAGTTCTTC.

There are a few counts of this clonotype. The V and J genes are TRBV6-5 and TRBJ2-1; the match to TRBD2 covers 11 bases. CDR1 is MNHEY, CDR2 SVGAGI, per germline. The CDR3 sequence is 15 residues long. After removal of 4 bases from V and 7 bases from J, the junction contained 6 bases not matched to a gene. The CDR3 here is CASSLLAGASNEQFF. CDR3 DNA sequence: TGTGCCAGCAGTTTACTAGCGGGGGCCTCAAATGAGCAGTTCTTC.

The genes are TRBV2 and TRBJ2-3, with 8 bases that match TRBD1. Per germline, CDR1 SNHLY and CDR2 FYNNEI. V shed 6 bases, J shed 6 bases, and the junction held 5 bases outside the gene matches. The CDR3 loop spans 13 amino acids. CDR3 sequence (DNA): TGTGCCAGCAGACAGGGGGACGGGGATACGCAGTATTTT. Amino acid sequence: CASRQGDGDTQYF.

V usage is TRBV7-9 and J usage is TRBJ2-3; D not resolved. The germline V and J ends were trimmed by 4 bases and 5 bases, with 10 bases remaining between them. This CDR3 is 13 amino acids long. Germline CDR1 and CDR2: SEHNR and FQNEAQ (reference sequence). The CDR3 DNA reads as TGTGCCAGCAGCTCATACGGTGGAGATACGCAGTATTTT. This codes for CASSSYGGDTQYF. Variable domain in full (rest from reference TRBV7-9 and TRBJ2-3): DTGVSQNPRHKITKRGQNVTFRCDPISEHNRLYWYRQTLGQGPEFLTYFQNEAQLEKSRLLSDRFSAERPKGSFSTLEIQRTEQGDSAMYLCASSSYGGDTQYFGPGTRLTVL.

V is TRBV3-1 and J is TRBJ1-2; D gene uncertain. The CDR3 is 12 residues long. Germline CDR1 reads LGHDT; CDR2 reads YNNKEL (reference sequence). The germline V and J ends were trimmed by 0 bases and 13 bases, with 12 bases remaining between them. The CDR3 spells CASSQEPPVPTF. The CDR3 nucleotides are TGTGCCAGCAGCCAAGAACCCCCCGTCCCCACCTTC.

The V call is TRBV5-1, the J call TRBJ1-1, with 7 bases that match TRBD1. Germline V gives CDR1 SGHRS, CDR2 YFSETQ. V shed 2 bases, J shed 7 bases, and the junction held 11 bases outside the gene matches. The CDR3 contains 15 residues. The chain's CDR3 is CASSFEGQVAGEAFF. CDR3 in DNA: TGCGCCAGCAGCTTTGAAGGACAGGTCGCGGGTGAAGCTTTCTTT.

The gene calls are TRBV7-2 and TRBJ1-2; the match to TRBD1 covers 7 bases. The CDR3 sequence is 15 residues long. Trimming at V came to 3 bases and at J to 1 base, leaving 5 bases not matched to a gene. Germline CDR1 is SGHTA and CDR2 is FQGNSA. CDR3 sequence: CASSLAGGDNYGYTF. In DNA form, the CDR3 reads TGTGCCAGCAGCTTGGCAGGGGGGGATAACTATGGCTACACCTTC.

The V and J genes are TRBV28 and TRBJ1-5, with a weak D call TRBD1 (5 bases). The V end lost 8 bases, the J end lost 5 bases, and 13 bases lay between the germline ends. The CDR3 runs 13 residues. Germline CDR1 is MDHEN and CDR2 is SYDVKM. CDR3 amino acids: CASEWGVDQPQHF. In nucleotides, the CDR3 is TGTGCCAGCGAATGGGGGGTTGATCAGCCCCAGCATTTT.

This sequence joins TRBV6-5 and TRBJ2-7; 7 positions agree with TRBD1. The V gene's germline CDR1 is MNHEY and CDR2 SVGAGI. Trimming took 5 bases from V and 3 from J; bases not matched to a gene: 13. This CDR3 has 16 amino acids. CDR3 protein: CASSNGQVRINYEQYF. The CDR3 coding sequence is TGTGCCAGCAGTAACGGACAGGTCAGAATAAACTACGAGCAGTACTTC.

This clonotype has only a few counts. The chain has TRBV12-3 or TRBV12-4 and TRBJ2-7; D may be TRBD2 (5 bases). The V end was cut by 8 bases, the J end by 0 bases, with 20 bases between. This CDR3 is built from 16 residues. The CDR3 sequence: CASSPVPDRGSYEQYF. Here the CDR3 DNA reads TGTGCCAGCTCCCCTGTCCCGGATCGGGGCTCCTACGAGCAGTACTTC.

This clonotype was detected many times. V is TRBV5-1 and J is TRBJ2-3, with TRBD1 identical over 7 bases. The V gene's germline CDR1 is SGHRS and CDR2 YFSETQ. The CDR3 is 14 residues long. J was trimmed by 4 bases and V by 4 bases; bases with no gene match: 6. This CDR3 is CASSKDREADTQYF. The CDR3 DNA reads TGCGCCAGCAGCAAAGACAGGGAAGCAGATACGCAGTATTTT.

CDR3 amino acids: CASSQVWNSAYEQYF. The CDR3 bases are TGTGCCAGCAGCCAAGTATGGAACTCGGCCTACGAGCAGTACTTC. This chain links TRBV4-2 with TRBJ2-7; D gene ambiguous. The CDR3 consists of 15 residues. Germline V gives CDR1 LGHNA, CDR2 YNFKEQ. Trimming shortened V by 1 base and J by 2 bases, and 12 bases separated the two germline ends.

The chain recombines TRBV11-2 with TRBJ2-7; D gene unclear. Trimming pared 2 bases from V and 5 bases from J, leaving 25 bases between. CDR3 size: 18 residues. From germline, CDR1 is SGHAT and CDR2 FQNNGV. The CDR3, as DNA: TGTGCCAGCAGCTTAATCCTTATGGTGGTACACCCAGGACACGAGCAGTACTTC. This sequence encodes CASSLILMVVHPGHEQYF.

This clonotype was observed a few times. The genes are TRBV19 and TRBJ2-2, with D possibly being TRBD1 (5 bases). The V end lost 0 bases, the J end lost 15 bases, and 17 bases lay between the germline ends. Germline V gene data show CDR1 as LNHDA and CDR2 as SQIVND (reference sequence). CDR3 length: 14 amino acids. CDR3 sequence (DNA): TGTGCCAGTAGTATAGATCTAAAGGCAGGGCTGGTGTTTTTT. It is translated as CASSIDLKAGLVFF.

The chain combines TRBV6-1 with TRBJ2-3; tentatively, D is TRBD1 (5 bases). The germline V gene encodes CDR1 MNHNS and CDR2 SASEGT. This CDR3 is built from 15 residues. The V end lost 4 bases, the J end lost 3 bases, and 14 bases lay between the germline ends. CDR3 residues: CASSATARVTDTQYF. DNA of the CDR3: TGTGCCAGCAGTGCGACAGCTCGGGTGACAGATACGCAGTATTTT.